These T cell receptor beta chains were read from a single sample in a study of blood T cell repertoires in COVID-19. Profiled with immunoSEQ multiplex PCR; TCRdb holds only in-frame clones, not every one. The table records about 180,000 clones, 75% to 80% of them present only once. The source material was peripheral blood. Every receptor here comes from a woman between 65 and 79 years old with acute or convalescent COVID-19. Each CDR3 is given with its conserved first and last residue. D genes are given only for firm matches. Size tells how often a clone was seen (once, few, many) or the class of an expanded clone, and some rows leave it out.

TRBJ2-7 TRBV5-1 TRBD2 - TGCGCCAGCAGTTTACTAGCGGGGGGATCCTACGAGCAGTACTTC CASSLLAGGSYEQYF
TRBJ1-3 TRBV24-1 - - TGTGCCACCAGAGCAGGGTACAGCTCTGGAAACACCATATATTTT CATRAGYSSGNTIYF
TRBJ1-5 TRBV30 - few TGTGCCTGGAGTCCGGGACAACATAGCAATCAGCCCCAGCATTTT CAWSPGQHSNQPQHF
TRBJ2-2 TRBV27 TRBD2 - TGTGCCAGCGGCTCCAGCGGGAGTGTGCCCGGGGAGCTGTTTTTT CASGSSGSVPGELFF
TRBJ2-3 TRBV24-1 - - TGTGCCACTTCGGGCAGCTATTGGCTCAGCGGAGATGCAGATACGCAGTATTTT CATSGSYWLSGDADTQYF
TRBJ2-5 TRBV3-1/TRBV3-2 - few TGTGCCAGCAGGCCCACTCAGGGGCTGGAGACCCAGTACTTC CASRPTQGLETQYF
TRBJ2-7 TRBV10-3 TRBD1 - TGTGCCATCTGTGACAGGGATTCCCCTTCCTACGAGCAGTACTTC CAICDRDSPSYEQYF
TRBJ1-3 TRBV29-1 TRBD1 once TGCAGCGTTGCCAGGGGGGATGCTATTGGAAACACCATATATTTT CSVARGDAIGNTIYF
TRBJ2-5 TRBV2 TRBD2 - TGTGCCAGCGCCCGGCCTAGACTAGCGGCGGTACAAGAGACCCAGTACTTC CASARPRLAAVQETQYF
TRBJ2-7 TRBV18 - - TGTGCCAGCTCACCCAACAGCGGGCTCGAGCAGTACTTC CASSPNSGLEQYF
TRBJ2-7 TRBV18 - - TGTGCCAGCTCACCAGGGTTGAGGGACACCTACGAGCAGTACTTC CASSPGLRDTYEQYF